This T cell receptor beta chain stems from a study of blood T cell repertoires in COVID-19. The CDR3 is made up of 15 amino acids. Germline V lookup: CDR1 MNHEY, CDR2 SMNVEV (reference sequence). Trimming removed 2 bases from V and 3 bases from J, with 12 bases in between. TCRdb's copy holds only in-frame clones and misses some; the assay was immunoSEQ multiplex PCR. The sample carries some 97,000 clones, approximately 86% recorded once. V gene TRBV27 combines with J gene TRBJ2-3, with D tentatively TRBD2 (5 bases). What was sequenced was PBMCs or T cells enriched from blood (not recorded which). The TCR sequence derives from a woman aged 45 to 65 who had recovered from COVID-19. The chain's CDR3 is CASSLRADLTDTQYF. The CDR3 DNA follows: TGTGCCAGCAGTTTAAGGGCGGACTTAACAGATACGCAGTATTTT.